This passage covers 26 T cell receptor beta chains from one sample sequenced in a study of blood T cell repertoires in COVID-19. Sequencing used immunoSEQ multiplex PCR; TCRdb keeps in-frame clones, though not all of them. Of roughly 50,000 clones in the sample, over 75% were seen once. Material for sequencing was peripheral blood. The receptors here all came from a human donor in a cohort sampled during active COVID-19.

Regarding this clone: Within the sample, other DNA sequences also encode this same CDR3. The chain's CDR3 is CASSLAGLETQYF. CDR3 DNA sequence: TGCGCCAGCAGCTTGGCCGGTCTGGAGACCCAGTACTTC. The chain is built from TRBV5-1 and TRBJ2-5, with D unclear. The CDR3 sequence is 13 residues long. CDR1 is SGHRS, CDR2 YFSETQ, per germline. V was shortened by 0 bases and J by 5 bases, with 8 bases between the two germline ends.

The CDR3, as DNA: TGTGCCATCAGTGAGTCGGCGGGAGGGCTTCCCGGGGAGCTGTTTTTT. It translates to CAISESAGGLPGELFF. The V and J genes are TRBV10-3 and TRBJ2-2; 9 positions match TRBD2. Germline values: CDR1 ENHRY, CDR2 SYGVKD. The V gene end was trimmed by 0 bases and the J gene end by 6 bases; junction bases not matched to a gene: 5. The CDR3 is made up of 16 amino acids.

The J gene is TRBJ1-6, the V gene TRBV28, with TRBD1 identical over 7 bases. The V gene's germline CDR1 is MDHEN and CDR2 SYDVKM. This CDR3 has 20 amino acids. V was clipped by 5 bases and J by 5 bases; unmatched bases: 21. CDR3 protein: CASSPGTGTASGGDNSPLHF. CDR3 nucleotides: TGTGCCAGCAGTCCGGGGACCGGGACAGCCAGTGGAGGGGATAATTCACCCCTCCACTTT.

This chain uses TRBV10-3 with TRBJ2-2; D gene uncertain. V was trimmed by 4 bases and J by 6 bases, leaving 15 bases between them. CDR1 and CDR2 from the germline V gene are ENHRY and SYGVKD. The CDR3 extends over 15 amino acids. Here the CDR3 DNA reads TGTGCCATCAGTGTGATCGACCCGGCGGCCGGGGAGCTGTTTTTT. The encoded protein is CAISVIDPAAGELFF.

The CDR3 spells CASTVTGGRDSPLHF. As DNA, the CDR3 is TGTGCCAGTACCGTGACAGGGGGCCGGGATTCACCCCTCCACTTT. V and J are TRBV19 and TRBJ1-6, with 10 bases matching TRBD1. Trimming cost V 7 bases and J 8 bases; bases outside gene matches: 8. The germline V gene has CDR1 LNHDA and CDR2 SQIVND (reference sequence). The CDR3 is made up of 15 amino acids.

This rearrangement joins TRBV30 to TRBJ2-5; possibly TRBD2 for D (6 bases). The germline CDR1 and CDR2 sequences are GTSNPN and SVGIG (reference sequence). This CDR3 has 15 residues. Trimming shortened V by 0 bases and J by 5 bases, and 16 bases separated the two germline ends. The CDR3 reads CAWSVTSWYPETQYF. Here the CDR3 DNA reads TGTGCCTGGAGTGTTACTAGCTGGTATCCGGAGACCCAGTACTTC. The variable domain in full, completed from reference TRBV30 and TRBJ2-5, reads SQTIHQWPATLVQPVGSPLSLECTVEGTSNPNLYWYRQAAGRGLQLLFYSVGIGQISSEVPQNLSASRPQDRQFILSSKKLLLSDSGFYLCAWSVTSWYPETQYFGPGTRLLVL.

The table lists this clone with a few counts. The V call is TRBV28, the J call TRBJ2-1, with 10 bases matching TRBD2. Germline trimming cut 4 bases from V and 0 bases from J; bases unmatched to any gene: 15. The CDR3 totals 20 residues. Germline values: CDR1 MDHEN, CDR2 SYDVKM. CDR3 in DNA: TGTGCCAGCAGTTCGGAGGGGACTAGCGATTACCGGAGCTCCTACAATGAGCAGTTCTTC. It encodes CASSSEGTSDYRSSYNEQFF.

J is TRBJ2-1 and V is TRBV5-1; 10 bases align to TRBD2. The V and J ends lost 4 bases and 8 bases, in that order; junction bases with no gene match: 9. This CDR3 contains 15 residues. In germline, CDR1 is SGHRS, CDR2 YFSETQ. Here the CDR3 reads CASSTDSSGSYEQFF. The CDR3 DNA is TGCGCCAGCAGCACCGACTCTAGCGGGAGCTATGAGCAGTTCTTC.

This chain uses TRBV4-3 with TRBJ2-2, with D possibly matching TRBD2 (5 bases). Trimming stripped 3 bases from V and 0 bases from J, with 14 bases between. The germline V gene encodes CDR1 LGHNA and CDR2 YSLEER. The CDR3 runs to 17 residues. The CDR3 sequence is CASSQQRTDANTGELFF. CDR3 bases: TGCGCCAGCAGCCAGCAGCGGACGGACGCGAACACCGGGGAGCTGTTTTTT.

This sequence joins TRBV7-9 and TRBJ2-3; the match to TRBD2 covers 7 bases. V was pared by 3 bases and J by 2 bases, with 2 bases of the junction left unmatched. Germline V gene sequence: CDR1 SEHNR, CDR2 FQNEAQ (reference sequence). CDR3 length: 14 amino acids. The CDR3 loop is CASSFSGPTDTQYF. CDR3 DNA: TGTGCCAGCAGCTTTAGCGGGCCCACAGATACGCAGTATTTT.

The chain employs TRBV15 and TRBJ2-7; TRBD1 is a possible D gene (6 bases). This CDR3 spans 14 amino acids. Germline V CDR1 and CDR2: LNHNV, YYDKDF (reference sequence). V shed 5 bases and J shed 7 bases, with 18 bases lying between them. CDR3 sequence reads: CATSAGTIGREQYF. Here the CDR3 DNA reads TGTGCCACCAGCGCCGGGACAATAGGGAGAGAGCAGTACTTC.

The chain has TRBV6-5 and TRBJ2-3; 7 bases align to TRBD2. The CDR3 runs to 15 residues. Germline assignment: CDR1 MNHEY and CDR2 SVGAGI. After removal of 0 bases from V and 4 bases from J, the junction contained 4 bases not matched to a gene. Here the CDR3 reads CASSYSGGSADTQYF. CDR3 coding DNA: TGTGCCAGCAGTTACTCGGGGGGGAGTGCAGATACGCAGTATTTT.

The chain joins TRBV6-2 or TRBV6-3 to TRBJ2-3; no reliable D call. V lost 2 bases to trimming and J lost 6 bases, with 3 bases between them. Germline assignment: CDR1 MNHEY and CDR2 SVGEGT. This CDR3 has 11 residues. The CDR3 bases are TGTGCCAGCAGTTACCCGGATACGCAGTATTTT. Protein: CASSYPDTQYF.

The V and J genes are TRBV6-5 and TRBJ1-5, with a possible D match to TRBD1 (6 bases). The CDR3 is 16 residues long. The V gene's germline CDR1 is MNHEY and CDR2 SVGAGI. The germline V and J ends were trimmed by 2 bases and 2 bases, with 13 bases remaining between them. CDR3 sequence reads: CASSYTTGLGNQPQHF. As DNA, the CDR3 is TGTGCCAGCAGTTACACAACAGGGTTAGGCAATCAGCCCCAGCATTTT.

J is TRBJ2-7 and V is TRBV6-5; possibly TRBD1 for D (5 bases). The V end was cut by 2 bases, the J end by 3 bases, with 14 bases between. From germline, CDR1 is MNHEY and CDR2 SVGAGI. CDR3 size: 15 residues. CDR3 DNA sequence: TGTGCCAGCAGTTACGGCCAGGGTAGTAACTACGAGCAGTACTTC. As protein: CASSYGQGSNYEQYF.

This chain links TRBV5-6 with TRBJ1-6; TRBD1 aligns across 10 bases. CDR3 length: 15 amino acids. The germline V gene encodes CDR1 SGHDT and CDR2 YYEEEE. After removal of 4 bases from V and 11 bases from J, the junction contained 9 bases not matched to a gene. This CDR3 is CASSVGDRGWTPLHF. CDR3 nucleotide sequence: TGTGCCAGCAGCGTGGGGGACAGGGGTTGGACACCCCTCCACTTT. The full variable domain, in which reference TRBV5-6 and TRBJ1-6 provide the parts outside the CDR3, is DAGVTQSPTHLIKTRGQQVTLRCSPKSGHDTVSWYQQALGQGPQFIFQYYEEEERQRGNFPDRFSGHQFPNYSSELNVNALLLGDSALYLCASSVGDRGWTPLHFGNGTRLTVT.

The V and J genes are TRBV9 and TRBJ2-7, with 12 bases fitting TRBD1. The J segment lost 5 bases and the V segment lost 0 bases, leaving 3 bases of the junction unmatched. The CDR3 is 15 residues long. The germline V gene encodes CDR1 SGDLS and CDR2 YYNGEE. CDR3 residues: CASSVGGTGGHEQYF. The CDR3 DNA reads TGTGCCAGCAGCGTAGGTGGGACAGGGGGCCACGAGCAGTACTTC.

The V call is TRBV6-5, the J call TRBJ2-3; 7 bases match TRBD2. This CDR3 has 14 amino acids. J was trimmed by 2 bases and V by 7 bases; bases with no gene match: 6. Germline V gene sequence: CDR1 MNHEY, CDR2 SVGAGI. The CDR3 region is CASKREGFTDTQYF. The CDR3 nucleotides read TGTGCCAGCAAGAGGGAGGGGTTCACAGATACGCAGTATTTT.

This clone was found once. The chain is built from TRBV18 and TRBJ2-7; 10 nucleotides align to TRBD2. With 3 bases clipped from V and 0 bases from J, the junction kept 14 bases outside the gene matches. This CDR3 is built from 19 residues. Per germline, CDR1 KGHSH and CDR2 LQKENI. The CDR3 region is CASSPRRTSGTISSYEQYF. The DNA for the CDR3 is TGTGCCAGCTCACCGCGCCGGACTAGCGGAACTATCAGCTCCTACGAGCAGTACTTC.

The gene calls are TRBV18 and TRBJ2-1, with a weak D call TRBD1 (6 bases). V gave up 5 bases and J gave up 4 bases, with 9 bases separating them. The CDR3 has 13 residues. The germline gives CDR1 KGHSH, CDR2 LQKENI. The CDR3 DNA follows: TGTGCCAGCTCAGTGACAGGATACAATGAGCAGTTCTTC. It is translated as CASSVTGYNEQFF.

The chain uses TRBV27 and TRBJ2-1; TRBD2 agrees at 11 bases. This CDR3 is built from 17 residues. Germline trimming cut 5 bases from V and 6 bases from J; bases unmatched to any gene: 12. The germline gives CDR1 MNHEY, CDR2 SMNVEV (reference sequence). CDR3: CASSPSFSGRGANEQFF. The DNA of the CDR3 is TGTGCCAGCAGTCCCTCGTTTAGCGGGAGGGGGGCCAATGAGCAGTTCTTC.

About this clone: A read error is possible here, since a much larger clone lies one base away. Other DNA sequences from this sample encode an identical CDR3 as well. This chain links TRBV27 with TRBJ2-1; 9 bases line up with TRBD2. Germline loops: CDR1 MNHEY, CDR2 SMNVEV (reference sequence). V lost 2 bases to trimming and J lost 2 bases; unmatched junction nucleotides: 1. This CDR3 spans 15 amino acids. The CDR3 DNA follows: TGTGCCAGCAGTTTAGGCGGGAGGGCCTACAATGAGCAGTTCTTC. This translates into CASSLGGRAYNEQFF.

The J gene is TRBJ2-5, the V gene TRBV2; 8 positions agree with TRBD2. The germline CDR1 and CDR2 sequences are SNHLY and FYNNEI. V lost 8 bases and J lost 5; bases outside the gene matches: 7. The CDR3 length is 13 residues. The CDR3 DNA reads TGTGCCAGCCGGGGGGGATTAGGGGAGACCCAGTACTTC. Translation gives CASRGGLGETQYF.

This clone is a singleton in its sample. The chain combines TRBV18 with TRBJ2-2; no definite D call. Germline CDR1 KGHSH, CDR2 LQKENI. With 4 bases removed from V and 3 bases from J, the gap between germline ends came to 9 bases. This CDR3 is built from 14 residues. The CDR3: CASSRQTDTGELFF. In nucleotides, the CDR3 is TGTGCCAGCTCACGACAAACCGACACCGGGGAGCTGTTTTTT.

The chain has TRBV2 and TRBJ2-3, with a tentative D call TRBD2 (5 bases). Trimming stripped 1 base from V and 8 bases from J, with 10 bases between. The CDR3 totals 13 residues. Germline assignment: CDR1 SNHLY and CDR2 FYNNEI. CDR3 residues: CASSEVTSRTQYF. DNA of the CDR3: TGTGCCAGCAGTGAAGTAACTAGTCGTACGCAGTATTTT. Full variable domain (missing parts from reference TRBV2 and TRBJ2-3): EPEVTQTPSHQVTQMGQEVILRCVPISNHLYFYWYRQILGQKVEFLVSFYNNEISEKSEIFDDQFSVERPDGSNFTLKIRSTKLEDSAMYFCASSEVTSRTQYFGPGTRLTVL.

This clone was recorded once. This rearrangement joins TRBV19 to TRBJ2-7, with TRBD2 identical over 7 bases. Germline V lookup: CDR1 LNHDA, CDR2 SQIVND (reference sequence). There are 15 residues in the CDR3. Trimming took 7 bases from V and 2 from J; bases not matched to a gene: 11. DNA for the CDR3: TGTGCCAGTACCAAGGACACGGGGGGTACCTACGAGCAGTACTTC. It encodes CASTKDTGGTYEQYF.